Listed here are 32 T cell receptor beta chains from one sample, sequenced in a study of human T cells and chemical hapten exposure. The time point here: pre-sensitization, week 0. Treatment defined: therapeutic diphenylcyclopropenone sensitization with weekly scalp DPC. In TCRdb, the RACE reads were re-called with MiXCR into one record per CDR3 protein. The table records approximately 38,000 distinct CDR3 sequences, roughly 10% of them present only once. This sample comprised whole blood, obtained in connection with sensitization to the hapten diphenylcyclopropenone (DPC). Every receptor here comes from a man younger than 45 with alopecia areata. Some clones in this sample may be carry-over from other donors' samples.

DNA of the CDR3: TGTGCCAGCAGTCGGTGGGAGACCCAGTACTTC. This translates into CASSRWETQYF. V and J are TRBV12-3 or TRBV12-4 and TRBJ2-5; unclear D gene. The CDR3 has 11 amino acids. V was shortened by 5 bases and J by 5 bases, with 6 bases between the two germline ends.

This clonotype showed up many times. CDR3 amino acids: CASRTSGMNEQFF. The CDR3 DNA is TGTGCCAGCCGAACTAGCGGGATGAATGAGCAGTTCTTC. The chain employs TRBV2 and TRBJ2-1; TRBD2 matches 10 bases. This CDR3 comprises 13 residues. V shed 8 bases and J 7 bases; nucleotides not matched to a gene: 5. Germline V gives CDR1 SNHLY, CDR2 FYNNEI.

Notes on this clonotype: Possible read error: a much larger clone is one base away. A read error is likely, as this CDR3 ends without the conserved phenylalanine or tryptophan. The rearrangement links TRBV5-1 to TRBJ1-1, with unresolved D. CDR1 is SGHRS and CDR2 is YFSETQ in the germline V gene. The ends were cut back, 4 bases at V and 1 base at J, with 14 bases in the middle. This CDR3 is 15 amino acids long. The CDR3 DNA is TGCGCCAGCAGCCCAACCCCGCAGAGGAACACTGAAGCTTTCTCT. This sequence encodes CASSPTPQRNTEAFS.

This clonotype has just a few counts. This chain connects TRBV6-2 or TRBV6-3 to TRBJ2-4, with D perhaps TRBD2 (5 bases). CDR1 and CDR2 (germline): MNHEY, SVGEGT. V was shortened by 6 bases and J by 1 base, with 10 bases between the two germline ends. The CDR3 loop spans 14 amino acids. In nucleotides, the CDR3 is TGTGCCAGCAGACAACCGGGGGCCAAAAACATTCAGTACTTC. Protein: CASRQPGAKNIQYF.

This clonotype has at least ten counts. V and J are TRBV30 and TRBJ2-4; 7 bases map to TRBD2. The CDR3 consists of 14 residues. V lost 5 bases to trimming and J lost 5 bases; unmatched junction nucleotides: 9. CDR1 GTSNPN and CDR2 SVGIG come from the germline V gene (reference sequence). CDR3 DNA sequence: TGTGCCTGGTCTGGCGGGAGTTGGGAAAACATTCAGTACTTC. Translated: CAWSGGSWENIQYF.

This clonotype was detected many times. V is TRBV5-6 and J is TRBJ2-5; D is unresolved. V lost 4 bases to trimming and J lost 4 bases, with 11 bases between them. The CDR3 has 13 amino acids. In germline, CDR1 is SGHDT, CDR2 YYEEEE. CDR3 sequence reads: CASSIRPTETQYF. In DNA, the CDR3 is TGTGCCAGCAGCATCCGACCTACAGAGACCCAGTACTTC.

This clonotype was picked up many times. The CDR3 region is CSVGVGMNTEAFF. CDR3 DNA sequence: TGCAGCGTTGGAGTCGGGATGAACACTGAAGCTTTCTTT. V and J are TRBV29-1 and TRBJ1-1, with D unresolved. CDR1 is SQVTM, CDR2 ANQGSEA, per germline. This CDR3 has 13 amino acids. V was trimmed by 4 bases and J by 0 bases, leaving 9 bases between them. Full variable domain (missing parts from reference TRBV29-1 and TRBJ1-1): SAVISQKPSRDICQRGTSLTIQCQVDSQVTMMFWYRQQPGQSLTLIATANQGSEATYESGFVIDKFPISRPNLTFSTLTVSNMSPEDSSIYLCSVGVGMNTEAFFGQGTRLTVV.

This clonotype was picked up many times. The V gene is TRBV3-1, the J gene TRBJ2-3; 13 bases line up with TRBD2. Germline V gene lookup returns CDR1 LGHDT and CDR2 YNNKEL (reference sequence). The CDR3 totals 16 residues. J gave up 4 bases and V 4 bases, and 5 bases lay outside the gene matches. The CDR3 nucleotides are TGTGCCAGCAGCCCACTAGCGGGGGGGTTGTCAGATACGCAGTATTTT. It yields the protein CASSPLAGGLSDTQYF.

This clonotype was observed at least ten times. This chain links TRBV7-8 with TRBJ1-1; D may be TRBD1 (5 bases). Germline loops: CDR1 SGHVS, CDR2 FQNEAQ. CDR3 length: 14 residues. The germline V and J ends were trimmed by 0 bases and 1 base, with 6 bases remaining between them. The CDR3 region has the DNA TGTGCCAGCAGCTTAGCCGGGACGAACACTGAAGCTTTCTTT. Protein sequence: CASSLAGTNTEAFF.

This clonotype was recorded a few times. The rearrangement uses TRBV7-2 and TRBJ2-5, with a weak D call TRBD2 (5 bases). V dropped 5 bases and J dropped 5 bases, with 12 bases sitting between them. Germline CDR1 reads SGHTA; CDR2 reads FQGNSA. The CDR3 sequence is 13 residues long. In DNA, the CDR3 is TGTGCCAGCAGCATCCAGACGGGGGAGACCCAGTACTTC. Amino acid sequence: CASSIQTGETQYF. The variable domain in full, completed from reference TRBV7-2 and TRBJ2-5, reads GAGVSQSPSNKVTEKGKDVELRCDPISGHTALYWYRQSLGQGLEFLIYFQGNSAPDKSGLPSDRFSAERTGGSVSTLTIQRTQQEDSAVYLCASSIQTGETQYFGPGTRLLVL.

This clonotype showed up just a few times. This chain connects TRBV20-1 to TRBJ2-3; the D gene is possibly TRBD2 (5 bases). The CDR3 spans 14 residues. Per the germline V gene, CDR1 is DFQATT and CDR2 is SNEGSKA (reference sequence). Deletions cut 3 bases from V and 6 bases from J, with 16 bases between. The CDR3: CSASDYRQSDTQYF. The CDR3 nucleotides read TGCAGTGCTAGCGACTACCGCCAGTCTGATACGCAGTATTTT.

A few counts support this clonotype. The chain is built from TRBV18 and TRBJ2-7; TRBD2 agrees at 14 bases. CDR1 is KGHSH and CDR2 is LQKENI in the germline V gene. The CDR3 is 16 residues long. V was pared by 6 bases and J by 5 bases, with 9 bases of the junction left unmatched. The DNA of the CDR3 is TGTGCCAGCTCCCCCGGGACTAGCGGGAGTCCCCACGAGCAGTACGTC. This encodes CASSPGTSGSPHEQYV.

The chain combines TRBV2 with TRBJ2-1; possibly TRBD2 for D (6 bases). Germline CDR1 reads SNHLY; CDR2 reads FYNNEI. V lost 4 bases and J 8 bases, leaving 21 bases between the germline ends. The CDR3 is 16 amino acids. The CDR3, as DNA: TGTGCCAGCAGTGGGAGGGACCTACGATTACGGGATGAGCAGTTCTTC. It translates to CASSGRDLRLRDEQFF.

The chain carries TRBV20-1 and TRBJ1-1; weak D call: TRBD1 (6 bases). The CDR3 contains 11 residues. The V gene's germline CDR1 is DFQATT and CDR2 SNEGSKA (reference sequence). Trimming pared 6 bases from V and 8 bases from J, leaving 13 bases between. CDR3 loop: CSATQGREAFF. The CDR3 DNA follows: TGCAGTGCCACCCAGGGGCGCGAAGCTTTCTTT.

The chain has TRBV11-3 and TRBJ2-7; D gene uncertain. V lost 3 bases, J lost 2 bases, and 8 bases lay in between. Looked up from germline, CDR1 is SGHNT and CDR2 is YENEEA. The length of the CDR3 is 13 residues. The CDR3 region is CASSFGRPYEQYV. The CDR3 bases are TGTGCCAGCAGCTTCGGCAGGCCCTACGAGCAGTACGTC.

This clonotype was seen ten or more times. CDR3 nucleotide sequence: TGTGCCAGCAGCCGTCGGACAGGGGGCCACGAGACCCAGTACTTC. Encoded protein: CASSRRTGGHETQYF. The chain employs TRBV3-1 and TRBJ2-5; the match to TRBD1 covers 11 bases. The length of the CDR3 is 15 residues. The V segment lost 4 bases and the J segment 5 bases; nucleotides outside the gene matches: 6. Germline values: CDR1 LGHDT, CDR2 YNNKEL (reference sequence).

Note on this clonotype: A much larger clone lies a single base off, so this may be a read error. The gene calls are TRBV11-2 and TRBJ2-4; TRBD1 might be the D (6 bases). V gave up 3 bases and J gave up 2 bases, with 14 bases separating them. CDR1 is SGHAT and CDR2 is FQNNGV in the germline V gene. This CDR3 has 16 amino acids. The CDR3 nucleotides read TGTGCCAGCAGCTTCACGGACAGCTTCCCCAAAAACATTCAGTACTTC. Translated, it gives CASSFTDSFPKNIQYF. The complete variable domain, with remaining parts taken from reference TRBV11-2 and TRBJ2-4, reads EAGVAQSPRYKIIEKRQSVAFWCNPISGHATLYWYQQILGQGPKLLIQFQNNGVVDDSQLPKDRFSAERLKGVDSTLKIQPAKLEDSAVYLCASSFTDSFPKNIQYFGAGTRLSVL.

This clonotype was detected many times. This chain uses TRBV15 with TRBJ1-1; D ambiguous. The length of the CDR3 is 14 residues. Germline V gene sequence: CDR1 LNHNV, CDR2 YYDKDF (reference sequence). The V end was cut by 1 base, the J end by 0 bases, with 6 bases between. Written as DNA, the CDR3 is TGTGCCACCAGCAGAGTCACCCTGAACACTGAAGCTTTCTTT. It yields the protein CATSRVTLNTEAFF.

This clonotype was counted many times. CDR3 bases: TGTGCCTGGAGTGTCCGGACAGGGTGGGAGGACACTGAAGCTTTCTTT. Translation gives CAWSVRTGWEDTEAFF. The genes are TRBV30 and TRBJ1-1; 8 bases align to TRBD1. The V gene end was trimmed by 0 bases and the J gene end by 3 bases; junction bases not matched to a gene: 9. This CDR3 contains 16 residues. Germline V gene sequence: CDR1 GTSNPN, CDR2 SVGIG (reference sequence). The full variable domain, with the rest looked up from reference TRBV30 and TRBJ1-1, is SQTIHQWPATLVQPVGSPLSLECTVEGTSNPNLYWYRQAAGRGLQLLFYSVGIGQISSEVPQNLSASRPQDRQFILSSKKLLLSDSGFYLCAWSVRTGWEDTEAFFGQGTRLTVV.

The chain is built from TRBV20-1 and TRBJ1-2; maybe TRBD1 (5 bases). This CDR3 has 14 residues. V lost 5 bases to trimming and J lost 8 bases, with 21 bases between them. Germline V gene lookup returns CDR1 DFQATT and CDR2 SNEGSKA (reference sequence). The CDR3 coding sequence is TGCAGTGCTTTCCCTACCCCAGGGCCCGGGGGCTACACCTTC. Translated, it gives CSAFPTPGPGGYTF.

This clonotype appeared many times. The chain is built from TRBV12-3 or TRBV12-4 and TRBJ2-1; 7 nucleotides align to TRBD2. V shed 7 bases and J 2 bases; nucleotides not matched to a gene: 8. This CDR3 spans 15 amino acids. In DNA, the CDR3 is TGTGCCAGCACCCTTGGGCTAGCGGCCTACAATGAGCAGTTCTTC. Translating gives CASTLGLAAYNEQFF.

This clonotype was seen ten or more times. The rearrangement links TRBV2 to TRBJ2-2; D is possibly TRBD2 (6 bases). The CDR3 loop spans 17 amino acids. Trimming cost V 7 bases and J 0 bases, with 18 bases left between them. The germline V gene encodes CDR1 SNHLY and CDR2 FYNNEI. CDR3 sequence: CASTKEGSAANTGELFF. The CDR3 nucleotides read TGTGCCAGCACCAAGGAGGGATCGGCCGCGAACACCGGGGAGCTGTTTTTT.

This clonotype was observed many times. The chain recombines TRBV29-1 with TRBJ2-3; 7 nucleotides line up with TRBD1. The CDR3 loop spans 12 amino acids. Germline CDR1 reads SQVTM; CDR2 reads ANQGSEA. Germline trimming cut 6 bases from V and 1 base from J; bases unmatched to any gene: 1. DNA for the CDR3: TGCAGCGTCGGACAGGGCACAGATACGCAGTATTTT. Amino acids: CSVGQGTDTQYF.

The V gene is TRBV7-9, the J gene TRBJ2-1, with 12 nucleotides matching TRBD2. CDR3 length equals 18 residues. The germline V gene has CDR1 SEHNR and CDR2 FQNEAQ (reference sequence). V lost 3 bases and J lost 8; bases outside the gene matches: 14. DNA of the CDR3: TGTGCCAGCAGCTTCAAGACGCGACTAGCGGGAGTACGGCATGAGCAGTTCTTC. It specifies CASSFKTRLAGVRHEQFF.

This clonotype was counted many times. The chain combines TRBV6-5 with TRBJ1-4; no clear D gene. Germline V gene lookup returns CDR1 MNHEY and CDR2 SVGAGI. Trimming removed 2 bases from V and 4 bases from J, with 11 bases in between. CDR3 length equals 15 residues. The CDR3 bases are TGTGCCAGCAGTTACGGTCCGGCTATTAATGAAAAACTGTTTTTT. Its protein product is CASSYGPAINEKLFF.

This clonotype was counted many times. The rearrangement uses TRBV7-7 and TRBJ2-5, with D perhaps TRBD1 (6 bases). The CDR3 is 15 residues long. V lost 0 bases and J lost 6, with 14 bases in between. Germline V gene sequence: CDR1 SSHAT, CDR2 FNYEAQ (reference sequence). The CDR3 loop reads CASSLASTGLKTQYF. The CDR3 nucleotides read TGTGCCAGCAGCTTAGCCTCGACAGGACTGAAGACCCAGTACTTC.

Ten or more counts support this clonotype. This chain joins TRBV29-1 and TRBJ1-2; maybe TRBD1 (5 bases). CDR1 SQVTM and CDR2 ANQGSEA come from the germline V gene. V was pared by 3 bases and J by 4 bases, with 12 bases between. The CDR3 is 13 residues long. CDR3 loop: CSVDGARGYGYTF. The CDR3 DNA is TGCAGCGTTGACGGGGCCAGAGGCTATGGCTACACCTTC.

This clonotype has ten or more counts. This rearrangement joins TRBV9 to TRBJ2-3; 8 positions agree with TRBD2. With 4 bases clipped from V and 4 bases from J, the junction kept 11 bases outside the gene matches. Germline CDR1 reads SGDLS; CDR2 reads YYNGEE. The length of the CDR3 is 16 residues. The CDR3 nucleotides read TGTGCCAGCAGCCCGGGGGGGGGCGGTCCATCAGATACGCAGTATTTT. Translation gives CASSPGGGGPSDTQYF.

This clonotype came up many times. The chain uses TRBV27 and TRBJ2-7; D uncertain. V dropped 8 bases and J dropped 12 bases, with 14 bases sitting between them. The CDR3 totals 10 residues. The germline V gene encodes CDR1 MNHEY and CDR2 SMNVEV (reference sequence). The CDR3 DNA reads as TGTGCCAGCGGCCTCACGGATCCGTACTTC. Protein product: CASGLTDPYF.

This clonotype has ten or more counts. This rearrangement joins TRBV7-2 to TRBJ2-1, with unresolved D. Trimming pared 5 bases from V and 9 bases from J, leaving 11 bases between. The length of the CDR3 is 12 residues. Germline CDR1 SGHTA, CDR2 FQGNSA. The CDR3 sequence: CASSVTRGEQFF. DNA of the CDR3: TGTGCCAGCAGCGTCACACGTGGTGAGCAGTTCTTC.

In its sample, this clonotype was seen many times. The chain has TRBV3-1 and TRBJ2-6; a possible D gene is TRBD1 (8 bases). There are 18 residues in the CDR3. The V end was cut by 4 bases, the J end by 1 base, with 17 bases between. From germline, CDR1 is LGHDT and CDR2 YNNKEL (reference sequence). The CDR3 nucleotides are TGTGCCAGCAGCCGGGCCACAGGGGGGGGATCTGGGGCCAACGTCCTGACTTTC. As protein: CASSRATGGGSGANVLTF. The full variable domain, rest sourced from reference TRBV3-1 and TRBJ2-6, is DTAVSQTPKYLVTQMGNDKSIKCEQNLGHDTMYWYKQDSKKFLKIMFSYNNKELIINETVPNRFSPKSPDKAHLNLHINSLELGDSAVYFCASSRATGGGSGANVLTFGAGSRLTVL.

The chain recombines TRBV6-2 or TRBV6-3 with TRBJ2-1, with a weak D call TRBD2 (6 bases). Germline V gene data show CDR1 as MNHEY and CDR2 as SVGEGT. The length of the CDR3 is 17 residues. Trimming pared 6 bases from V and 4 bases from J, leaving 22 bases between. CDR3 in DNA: TGTGCCAGCAGAACAATACGGGAAATAGCGGTTTACAATGAGCAGTTCTTC. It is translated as CASRTIREIAVYNEQFF.